This T cell receptor beta chain came from a study of CD8 T cells in Susac syndrome. General study points: The CD4+ T cell repertoire of patients with Susac syndrome showed no detectable clonal expansion.

V dropped 11 bases and J dropped 1; count of bases not matched to a gene: 10. The length of the CDR3 is 15 residues. Per germline, CDR1 ENHRY and CDR2 SYGVKD. Sequencing of TCR beta was performed on blood CD8+ T cells and on blood CD4+ T cells. TEMRA cells were FACS-enriched and CD8+ and CD4+ T cells negatively isolated. This clonotype was picked up one time. Its specificity is not known. Random hexamers served to reverse transcribe roughly 0.5 to 1 ug RNA. Via MiXCR, TCRdb re-called the immunoSEQ multiplex PCR reads, giving one row per CDR3 protein. This table holds under 150,000 distinct CDR3 sequences, about 95% found once.

This receptor was obtained from a human donor with Susac syndrome. Sequencing used CD4+ T cells from PBMCs. The chain uses TRBV10-3 and TRBJ1-2; 10 nucleotides agree with TRBD1. The CDR3 loop is CAVGDRGENNYGYTF. In DNA, the CDR3 is TGTGCCGTTGGGGACAGGGGCGAAAATAACTATGGCTACACCTTC.